This T cell receptor (beta chain) was identified during a study of shared clonotypes between healthy human individuals. Findings and limits, study-wide: Between a few donors, naive CD4 clonotypes were shared at a level of about 5%.

Remarks on this clone: Its antigen is as yet unknown.

Each subset's genomic DNA was shared equally among a number of immunoSEQ plates. Measured with immunoSEQ multiplex PCR; TCRdb has only the in-frame clones, and not every one. The table shows about 2 million clones, with roughly 94% occurring only once. Trimming took off 1 base at V and 1 base at J, with 13 bases between the two ends. The CDR3 has 16 residues. The germline V gene encodes CDR1 MGHRA and CDR2 YSYEKL. This chain links TRBV4-1 with TRBJ2-5; D remains ambiguous. Source material: naive CD4+ T cells sorted from blood. Subset denoted: CD45RA+ positively selected. The source of this sequence is a man aged 18-30 years in good health. CDR3 residues: CASSQGWALPQETQYF. The CDR3, as DNA: TGCGCCAGCAGCCAAGGGTGGGCCCTACCCCAAGAGACCCAGTACTTC.